The TCR beta chain under discussion was sequenced for a study of OX40 agonist ivuxolimab in advanced cancers. Study background: Three patients, one with hepatocellular carcinoma and two with cutaneous melanoma, responded partially. Study findings and constraints: Circulating CD4+ and CD8+ T cells showed clonal expansion by week 6 at 0.1 to 3.0 mg/kg. Some nonresponders also had low normalized T-cell clonal expansion. Averaged across samples, CD8+ T cells carried more expanded clones than CD4+ did.

Regarding this clone: Its antigen is as yet unknown.

Data came from immunoSEQ multiplex PCR; TCRdb stores just in-frame clones and leaves some out. The sample shows 75,000 to 100,000 clones, less than 85% of them seen only once. The source is an adult with an advanced solid tumor such as melanoma, head and neck, liver or kidney cancer. The sample here was CD4+ or CD8+ T cells sorted from blood, taken in a trial of the OX40 agonist ivuxolimab.

CDR3 nucleotide sequence: TGCGCCAGCAGCTTAGACGGACAGGCCTATGGCTACACCTTC. Residues: CASSLDGQAYGYTF. The chain combines TRBV5-1 with TRBJ1-2; 7 bases are shared with TRBD1. The length of the CDR3 is 14 residues. V lost 2 bases, J lost 4 bases, and 5 bases stayed unmatched. CDR1 is SGHRS and CDR2 is YFSETQ in the germline V gene.